This T cell receptor beta chain was captured in a study of shared clonotypes between healthy human individuals. CD45RO-negative, CCR7-positively selected cells formed the naive CD8 fraction, excluding terminally differentiated effector memory CD45RA+ cells. It was around 220 ng DNA, about 30,000 T cell genomes, that sorted-subset replicate PCRs used. Sequencing used immunoSEQ multiplex PCR; TCRdb keeps in-frame clones, though not all of them. Of about 580,000 clones in the sample, roughly 98% are singletons; the top ten hold 0.3%. Trimming removed 3 bases from V and 1 base from J; junction bases left unmatched: 6. The CDR3 has 17 residues. The germline V gene has CDR1 LGHNT and CDR2 FRNRAP. Study-level points and caveats: Sharing across four donors was seen in 4% to 6.5% of naive CD4 clonotypes.

Of note for this clone: Its antigen is currently unknown.

This chain joins TRBV12-5 and TRBJ1-1, with 12 bases matching TRBD1. What was sequenced was naive CD8+ T cells sorted from blood. The TCR comes from a man aged 30-40 years in good health. The CDR3 spells CASGFGTGGARNTEAFF. The CDR3, as DNA: TGTGCTAGTGGTTTTGGGACAGGGGGCGCGAGGAACACTGAAGCTTTCTTT.